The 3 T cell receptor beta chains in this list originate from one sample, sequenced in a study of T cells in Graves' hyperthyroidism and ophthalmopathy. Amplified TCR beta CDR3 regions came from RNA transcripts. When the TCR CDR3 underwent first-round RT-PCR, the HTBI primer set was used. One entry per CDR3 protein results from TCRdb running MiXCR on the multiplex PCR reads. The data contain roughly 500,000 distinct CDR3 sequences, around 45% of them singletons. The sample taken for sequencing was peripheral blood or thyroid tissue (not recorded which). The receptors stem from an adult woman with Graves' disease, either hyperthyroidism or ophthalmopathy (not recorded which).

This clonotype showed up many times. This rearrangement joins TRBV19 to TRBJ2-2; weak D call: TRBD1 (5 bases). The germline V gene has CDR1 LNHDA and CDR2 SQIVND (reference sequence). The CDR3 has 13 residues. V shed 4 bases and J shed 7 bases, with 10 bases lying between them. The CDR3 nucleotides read TGTGCCAGTAGTACAAGACAGAACGGGGAGCTGTTTTTT. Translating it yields CASSTRQNGELFF. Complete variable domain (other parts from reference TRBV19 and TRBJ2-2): DGGITQSPKYLFRKEGQNVTLSCEQNLNHDAMYWYRQDPGQGLRLIYYSQIVNDFQKGDIAEGYSVSREKKESFPLTVTSAQKNPTAFYLCASSTRQNGELFFGEGSRLTVL.

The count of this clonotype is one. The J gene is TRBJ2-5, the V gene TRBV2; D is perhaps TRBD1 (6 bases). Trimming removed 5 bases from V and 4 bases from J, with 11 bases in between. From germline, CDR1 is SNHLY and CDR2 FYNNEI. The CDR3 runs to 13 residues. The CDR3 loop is CASSTDRPETQYF. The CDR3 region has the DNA TGTGCCAGCAGTACGGACAGACCAGAGACCCAGTACTTC.

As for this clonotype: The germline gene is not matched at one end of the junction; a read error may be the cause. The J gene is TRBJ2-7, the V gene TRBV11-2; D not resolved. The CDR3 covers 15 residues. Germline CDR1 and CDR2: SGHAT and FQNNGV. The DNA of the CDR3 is TGCGCCAGCAGCCAAGATAGAGCATACACCTACGAGCAGTACTTC. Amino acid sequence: CASSQDRAYTYEQYF.